Below, one T cell receptor (beta chain) is given with its context. TCRdb recomputed calls from the 5' RACE reads with MiXCR, one row per CDR3 protein. The sample lists about 320,000 distinct CDR3 sequences, more than 13% occurring once. V dropped 2 bases and J dropped 2 bases, with 17 bases sitting between them. Germline V gene data show CDR1 as SGHTA and CDR2 as FQGTGA. The CDR3 runs to 17 residues. This entry is derived from a study of T-cell memory formation after mild COVID-19. The sequencing input was PBMCs or a T cell subset sorted from them (not recorded which). The TCR originated in a young man who had mild COVID-19 (a few samples of this study predate the infection). Cell type and time point are not known. The V gene is TRBV7-3, the J gene TRBJ2-3, with D possibly matching TRBD1 (6 bases). CDR3 sequence reads: CASSLGWGQGITDTQYF. The CDR3 region has the DNA TGTGCCAGCAGCTTAGGTTGGGGGCAGGGAATCACAGATACGCAGTATTTT. The complete variable domain, with remaining parts taken from reference TRBV7-3 and TRBJ2-3, reads GAGVSQTPSNKVTEKGKYVELRCDPISGHTALYWYRQSLGQGPEFLIYFQGTGAADDSGLPNDRFFAVRPEGSVSTLKIQRTERGDSAVYLCASSLGWGQGITDTQYFGPGTRLTVL.